Listed here are 21 T cell receptor beta chains from one sample, sequenced in a study of regulatory T cells in long-lasting Graves disease. Specified time point: persistent/refractory GD, antithyroid drugs over 5 years with positive TRAb. The TCR library was prepared using RNA isolated from PBMCs. Construction of the TCR beta libraries employed iRepertoire HTBI primers in conjunction with Arm-PCR of CDR3 regions. One entry per CDR3 protein, called by TCRdb with MiXCR from the multiplex PCR reads. The sample consists of more than 650,000 distinct CDR3 sequences, around 32% of them appearing once. The specimen comprised peripheral blood mononuclear cells (PBMCs), sampled when the disease was refractory, from a patient treated with antithyroid drugs. Receptor source: a female donor with Graves disease.

The J gene is TRBJ2-5, the V gene TRBV19; no clear D gene. Trimming pared 0 bases from V and 2 bases from J, leaving 1 base between. CDR1 LNHDA and CDR2 SQIVND come from the germline V gene (reference sequence). CDR3 size: 12 residues. Here the CDR3 reads CASSIDQETQYF. For the CDR3, the DNA is TGTGCCAGTAGTATAGATCAAGAGACCCAGTACTTC.

This clonotype has more than one count but fewer than ten. The chain uses TRBV28 and TRBJ1-2, with no clear D. This CDR3 is 11 amino acids long. CDR1 is MDHEN, CDR2 SYDVKM, per germline. V was trimmed by 6 bases and J by 8 bases, leaving 10 bases between them. As DNA, the CDR3 is TGTGCCAGCAGGCAAAGTAGGGGCTACACCTTC. Protein: CASRQSRGYTF.

In this sample, this clonotype turned up a few times. CDR3 residues: CSVTMGGSQPQHF. DNA of the CDR3: TGCAGTGTGACGATGGGGGGAAGTCAGCCCCAGCATTTT. The chain recombines TRBV20-1 with TRBJ1-5; possible D gene TRBD1, 5 bases. V shed 7 bases and J shed 6 bases, with 16 bases lying between them. Germline V gene sequence: CDR1 DFQATT, CDR2 SNEGSKA (reference sequence). This CDR3 region has 13 residues.

Here the CDR3 DNA reads TGTGCCAGCAGCTCCTGGCGGTCTAGCGGGAGGAGCGGCACAGATACGCAGTATTTT. Protein sequence: CASSSWRSSGRSGTDTQYF. The chain joins TRBV11-2 to TRBJ2-3; TRBD2 agrees at 11 bases. Trimming removed 4 bases from V and 1 base from J; junction bases left unmatched: 13. Germline CDR1 reads SGHAT; CDR2 reads FQNNGV. This CDR3 is built from 19 residues.

The sample holds many counts of this clonotype. The DNA of the CDR3 is TGTGCCACCAGCAGCGCACTAGCGGGAGGATTGGAGACCCAGTACTTC. It encodes CATSSALAGGLETQYF. This rearrangement joins TRBV15 to TRBJ2-5; 12 nucleotides agree with TRBD2. There are 16 residues in the CDR3. V was clipped by 3 bases and J by 5 bases; unmatched bases: 7. Looked up from germline, CDR1 is LNHNV and CDR2 is YYDKDF (reference sequence).

This clonotype was observed a handful of times. This sequence joins TRBV27 and TRBJ2-7; TRBD1 is a possible D gene (5 bases). The germline V gene encodes CDR1 MNHEY and CDR2 SMNVEV (reference sequence). CDR3 length: 16 amino acids. The V end was cut by 2 bases, the J end by 2 bases, with 16 bases between. The CDR3 sequence: CASSLGRQTVPYEQYF. CDR3 in DNA: TGTGCCAGCAGTTTAGGTAGACAGACAGTTCCCTACGAGCAGTACTTC.

The chain employs TRBV19 and TRBJ1-4; 8 bases map to TRBD1. Per germline, CDR1 LNHDA and CDR2 SQIVND (reference sequence). V dropped 7 bases and J dropped 6; count of bases not matched to a gene: 1. The CDR3 length is 12 residues. The CDR3 reads CASMGQDEKLFF. CDR3 sequence (DNA): TGTGCCAGTATGGGACAGGATGAAAAACTGTTTTTT.

The J gene is TRBJ1-1, the V gene TRBV12-3 or TRBV12-4; D is unresolved. V was cut by 3 bases and J by 7 bases, with 6 bases left in between. The CDR3 consists of 11 residues. This chain's CDR3 is CASSLAIEAFF. The CDR3 DNA reads as TGTGCCAGCAGTTTGGCCATTGAAGCTTTCTTT.

Only a few counts were recorded for this clonotype. The V and J genes are TRBV15 and TRBJ1-1; tentatively, D is TRBD1 (5 bases). CDR1 LNHNV and CDR2 YYDKDF come from the germline V gene (reference sequence). The CDR3 sequence is 16 residues long. V was pared by 2 bases and J by 7 bases, with 20 bases between. The CDR3 sequence: CATSRRGPGTALEAFF. CDR3 DNA sequence: TGTGCCACCAGCAGAAGGGGCCCCGGGACGGCCCTTGAAGCTTTCTTT.

This chain links TRBV6-2 or TRBV6-3 with TRBJ1-3; no definite D call. Trimming pared 3 bases from V and 0 bases from J, leaving 12 bases between. The CDR3 is 16 residues long. In germline, CDR1 is MNHEY, CDR2 SVGEGT. The chain's CDR3 is CASSYEVLLSGNTIYF. The DNA for the CDR3 is TGTGCCAGCAGTTATGAGGTGCTCCTCTCTGGAAACACCATATATTTT.

This clonotype was counted ten times or more. The gene calls are TRBV28 and TRBJ1-2, with 7 bases aligning to TRBD1. Germline lookup yields CDR1 MDHEN and CDR2 SYDVKM. V shed 6 bases and J 3 bases; nucleotides not matched to a gene: 13. The CDR3 sequence is 16 residues long. DNA for the CDR3: TGTGCCAGCAGCAGTCCGGGACAGACAGTTCACTATGGCTACACCTTC. It is translated as CASSSPGQTVHYGYTF.

The chain uses TRBV19 and TRBJ2-7; either TRBD1 or TRBD2 may fit D (5 bases each). The CDR3 loop spans 13 amino acids. Germline V gene data show CDR1 as LNHDA and CDR2 as SQIVND (reference sequence). V lost 6 bases, J lost 4 bases, and 13 bases lay in between. CDR3 sequence (DNA): TGTGCCAGTAGGGGTCGGGACCGTTACGAGCAGTACTTC. This encodes CASRGRDRYEQYF.

This chain connects TRBV20-1 to TRBJ2-3; tentatively, D is TRBD2 (6 bases). This CDR3 has 15 residues. V was clipped by 1 base and J by 3 bases, with 14 bases between them. From germline, CDR1 is DFQATT and CDR2 SNEGSKA (reference sequence). CDR3 amino acids: CSARVSGAGTDTQYF. In nucleotides, the CDR3 is TGCAGTGCTAGAGTCTCGGGAGCCGGGACAGATACGCAGTATTTT.

The chain recombines TRBV3-1 with TRBJ2-7; D remains unclear. This CDR3 has 15 residues. The germline CDR1 and CDR2 sequences are LGHDT and YNNKEL (reference sequence). Trimming left V 4 bases short and J 4 bases short, with 17 bases between. CDR3 nucleotide sequence: TGTGCCAGCAGCCCCTCGACGAGGCCCTTTTACGAGCAGTACTTC. It specifies CASSPSTRPFYEQYF.

This clonotype was detected only a few times. This chain joins TRBV2 and TRBJ2-3; TRBD2 aligns across 7 bases. Germline V gene sequence: CDR1 SNHLY, CDR2 FYNNEI. The CDR3 is made up of 16 amino acids. With 3 bases clipped from V and 1 base from J, the junction kept 7 bases outside the gene matches. The CDR3 DNA sequence: TGTGCCAGCAGTGATTCGAGACTAGCAGGCACAGATACGCAGTATTTT. Its translation is CASSDSRLAGTDTQYF. The full variable domain, completed using reference TRBV2 and TRBJ2-3, is EPEVTQTPSHQVTQMGQEVILRCVPISNHLYFYWYRQILGQKVEFLVSFYNNEISEKSEIFDDQFSVERPDGSNFTLKIRSTKLEDSAMYFCASSDSRLAGTDTQYFGPGTRLTVL.

V is TRBV12-3 or TRBV12-4 and J is TRBJ2-7; 11 bases are a match to TRBD2. CDR3 length: 14 residues. Trimming at V came to 10 bases and at J to 5 bases, leaving 10 bases not matched to a gene. The CDR3 spells CANSPTSGIHEQYF. The CDR3 coding sequence is TGTGCCAACAGCCCGACTAGCGGGATCCACGAGCAGTACTTC.

This rearrangement joins TRBV5-1 to TRBJ2-7; D uncertain. CDR1 is SGHRS and CDR2 is YFSETQ in the germline V gene. The V end lost 0 bases, the J end lost 2 bases, and 12 bases lay between the germline ends. The CDR3 loop spans 15 amino acids. The CDR3 sequence is CASSLAGQATYEQYF. For the CDR3, the DNA is TGCGCCAGCAGCTTGGCGGGTCAGGCCACCTACGAGCAGTACTTC.

This clonotype showed up many times. The chain employs TRBV20-1 and TRBJ1-6, with D possibly matching TRBD1 (6 bases). The V and J ends lost 3 bases and 7 bases respectively, with 13 bases between them. The CDR3 covers 14 residues. Germline-derived CDR1 and CDR2 are DFQATT and SNEGSKA (reference sequence). CDR3 coding DNA: TGCAGTGCTAGGTTGACAGGAAGGAATTCACCCCTCCACTTT. Protein: CSARLTGRNSPLHF.

This clonotype was picked up many times. This sequence joins TRBV30 and TRBJ2-5; D gene unclear. V lost 0 bases, J lost 5 bases, and 7 bases lay in between. The CDR3 loop spans 12 amino acids. CDR1 is GTSNPN and CDR2 is SVGIG in the germline V gene (reference sequence). CDR3 in DNA: TGTGCCTGGAGTGTGTCCCGGGAGACCCAGTACTTC. Its protein is CAWSVSRETQYF.

The J gene is TRBJ1-2, the V gene TRBV7-9; 11 bases are shared with TRBD1. V gave up 5 bases and J gave up 8 bases; unmatched junction bases: 7. The CDR3 loop spans 14 amino acids. Germline assignment: CDR1 SEHNR and CDR2 FQNEAQ (reference sequence). DNA of the CDR3: TGTGCCAGCAGCCGGGACAGGGGGGTTCAAGGCTACACCTTC. The encoded protein is CASSRDRGVQGYTF. Supplemented by reference TRBV7-9 and TRBJ1-2, the full variable domain reads DTGVSQNPRHKITKRGQNVTFRCDPISEHNRLYWYRQTLGQGPEFLTYFQNEAQLEKSRLLSDRFSAERPKGSFSTLEIQRTEQGDSAMYLCASSRDRGVQGYTFGSGTRLTVV.

This clonotype was picked up a small number of times. Germline and junction disagree at one end, which may indicate a read error. CDR3 in amino acids: CASSLERDRAHF. The CDR3 region has the DNA TGTGCCAGCAGCTTAGAGCGGGACAGGGCTCACTTC. The chain joins TRBV7-9 to TRBJ1-2; 9 bases are shared with TRBD1. The CDR3 runs to 12 residues. From germline, CDR1 is SEHNR and CDR2 FQNEAQ (reference sequence).